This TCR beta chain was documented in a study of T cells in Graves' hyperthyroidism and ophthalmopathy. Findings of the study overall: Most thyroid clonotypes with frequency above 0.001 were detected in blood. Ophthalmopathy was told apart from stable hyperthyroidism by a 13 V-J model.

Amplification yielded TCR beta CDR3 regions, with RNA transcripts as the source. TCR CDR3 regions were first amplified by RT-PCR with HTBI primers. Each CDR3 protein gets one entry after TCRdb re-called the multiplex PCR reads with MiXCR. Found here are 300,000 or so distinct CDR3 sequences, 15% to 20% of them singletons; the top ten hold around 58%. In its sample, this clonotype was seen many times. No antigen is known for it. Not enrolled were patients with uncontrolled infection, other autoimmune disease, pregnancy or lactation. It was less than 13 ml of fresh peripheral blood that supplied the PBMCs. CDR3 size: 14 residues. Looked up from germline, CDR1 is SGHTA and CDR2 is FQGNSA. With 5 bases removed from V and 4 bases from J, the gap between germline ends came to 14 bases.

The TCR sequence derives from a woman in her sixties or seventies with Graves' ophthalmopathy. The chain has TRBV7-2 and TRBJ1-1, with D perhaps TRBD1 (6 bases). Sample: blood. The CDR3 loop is CASSPGGGVTEAFF. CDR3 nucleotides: TGTGCCAGCAGCCCGGGGGGGGGCGTCACTGAAGCTTTCTTT.